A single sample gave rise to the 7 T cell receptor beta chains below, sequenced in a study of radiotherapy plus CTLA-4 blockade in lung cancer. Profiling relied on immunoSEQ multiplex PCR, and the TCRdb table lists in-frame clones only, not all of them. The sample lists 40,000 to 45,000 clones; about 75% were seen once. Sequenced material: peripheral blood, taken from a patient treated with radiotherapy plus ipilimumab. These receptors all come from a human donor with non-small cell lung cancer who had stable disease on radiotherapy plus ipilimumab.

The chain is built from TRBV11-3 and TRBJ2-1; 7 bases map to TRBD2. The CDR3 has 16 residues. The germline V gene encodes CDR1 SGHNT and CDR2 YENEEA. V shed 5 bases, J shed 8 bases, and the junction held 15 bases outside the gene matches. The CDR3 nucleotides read TGTGCCAGCAGCGCAAGGACTAGAACGGACGTGGATGAGCAGTTCTTC. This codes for CASSARTRTDVDEQFF.

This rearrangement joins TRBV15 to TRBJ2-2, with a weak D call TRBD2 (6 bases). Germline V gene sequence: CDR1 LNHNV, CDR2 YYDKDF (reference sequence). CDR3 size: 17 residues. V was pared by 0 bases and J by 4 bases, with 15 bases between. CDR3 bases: TGTGCCACCAGCAGAGATCTCGGAGGGGTCGGCACCGGGGAGCTGTTTTTT. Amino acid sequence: CATSRDLGGVGTGELFF.

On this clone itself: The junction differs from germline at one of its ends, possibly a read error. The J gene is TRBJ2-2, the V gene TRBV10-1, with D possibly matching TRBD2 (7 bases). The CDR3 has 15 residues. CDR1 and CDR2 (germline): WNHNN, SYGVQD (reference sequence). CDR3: CASSDRRGPTVELFF. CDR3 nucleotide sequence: TGCGCCAGCAGTGATCGGCGGGGGCCTACCGTGGAGCTGTTTTTT.

The CDR3 here is CASSTGSSGNTIYF. The CDR3, as DNA: TGTGCCAGTAGTACAGGCAGCTCTGGAAACACCATATATTTT. J is TRBJ1-3 and V is TRBV19, with D unclear. Trimming shortened V by 4 bases and J by 0 bases, and 7 bases separated the two germline ends. The CDR3 extends over 14 amino acids. Germline loops: CDR1 LNHDA, CDR2 SQIVND (reference sequence).

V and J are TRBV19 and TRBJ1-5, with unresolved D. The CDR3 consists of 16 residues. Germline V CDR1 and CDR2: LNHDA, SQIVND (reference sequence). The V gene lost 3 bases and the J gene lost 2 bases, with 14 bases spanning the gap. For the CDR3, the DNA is TGTGCCAGTAGTATTGCGAGAGCTCTCGGCAATCAGCCCCAGCATTTT. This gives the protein CASSIARALGNQPQHF.

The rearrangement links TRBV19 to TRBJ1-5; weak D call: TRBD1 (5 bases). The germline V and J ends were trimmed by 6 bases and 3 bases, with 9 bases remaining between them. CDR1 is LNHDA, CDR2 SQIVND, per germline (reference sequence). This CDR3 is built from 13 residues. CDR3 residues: CASSGHSNQPQHF. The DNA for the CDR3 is TGTGCCAGTAGCGGACACTCCAATCAGCCCCAGCATTTT.

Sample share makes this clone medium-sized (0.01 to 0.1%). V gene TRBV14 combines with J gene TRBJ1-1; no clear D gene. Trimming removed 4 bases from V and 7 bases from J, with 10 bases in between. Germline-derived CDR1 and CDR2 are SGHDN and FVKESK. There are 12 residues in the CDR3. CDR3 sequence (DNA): TGTGCCAGCAGCCGGTCGGGGATTGAAGCTTTCTTT. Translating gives CASSRSGIEAFF.